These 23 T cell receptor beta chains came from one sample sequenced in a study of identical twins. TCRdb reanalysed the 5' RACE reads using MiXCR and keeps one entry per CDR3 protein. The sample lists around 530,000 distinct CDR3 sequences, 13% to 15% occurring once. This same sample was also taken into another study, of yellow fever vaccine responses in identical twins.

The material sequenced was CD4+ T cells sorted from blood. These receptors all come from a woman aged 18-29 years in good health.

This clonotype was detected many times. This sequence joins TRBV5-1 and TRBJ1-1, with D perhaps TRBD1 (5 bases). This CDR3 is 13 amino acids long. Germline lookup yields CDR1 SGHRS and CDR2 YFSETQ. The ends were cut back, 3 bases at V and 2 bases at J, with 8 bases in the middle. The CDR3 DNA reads TGCGCCAGCAGCTCGACAGCTAACACTGAAGCTTTCTTT. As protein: CASSSTANTEAFF.

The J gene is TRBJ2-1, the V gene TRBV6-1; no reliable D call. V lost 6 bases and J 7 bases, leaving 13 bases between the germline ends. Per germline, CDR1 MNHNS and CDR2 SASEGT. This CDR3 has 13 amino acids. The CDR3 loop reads CASRRPDYNEQFF. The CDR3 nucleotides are TGTGCCAGCAGGAGACCTGATTATAATGAGCAGTTCTTC.

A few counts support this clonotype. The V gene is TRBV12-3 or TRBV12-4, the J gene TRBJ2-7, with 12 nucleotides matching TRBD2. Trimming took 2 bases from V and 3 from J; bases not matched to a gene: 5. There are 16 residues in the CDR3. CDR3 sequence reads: CASSLTGLAGHYEQYF. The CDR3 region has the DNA TGTGCCAGCAGTTTAACCGGACTAGCGGGACACTACGAGCAGTACTTC.

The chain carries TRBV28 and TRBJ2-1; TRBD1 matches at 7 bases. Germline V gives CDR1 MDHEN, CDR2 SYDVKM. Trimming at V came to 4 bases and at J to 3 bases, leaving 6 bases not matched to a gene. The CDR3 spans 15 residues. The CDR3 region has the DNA TGTGCCAGCAGTTCAGGGGGTTCACTCTACAATGAGCAGTTCTTC. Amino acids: CASSSGGSLYNEQFF.

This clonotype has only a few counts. The DNA of the CDR3 is TGTGCCAGCAGCCAGGTATGGACAGGGGGCAACGAGCAGTACTTC. Amino acids: CASSQVWTGGNEQYF. The rearrangement links TRBV3-1 to TRBJ2-7, with 11 bases lining up with TRBD1. CDR1 is LGHDT, CDR2 YNNKEL, per germline (reference sequence). With V trimmed by 3 bases and J by 5 bases, 6 bases remained unmatched. The CDR3 runs to 15 residues.

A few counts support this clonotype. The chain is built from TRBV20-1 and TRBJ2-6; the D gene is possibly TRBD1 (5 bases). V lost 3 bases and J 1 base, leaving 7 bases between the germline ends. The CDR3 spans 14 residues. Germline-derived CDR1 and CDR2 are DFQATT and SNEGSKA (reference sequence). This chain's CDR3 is CSASRGSGANVLTF. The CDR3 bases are TGCAGTGCTAGTAGGGGTTCTGGGGCCAACGTCCTGACTTTC.

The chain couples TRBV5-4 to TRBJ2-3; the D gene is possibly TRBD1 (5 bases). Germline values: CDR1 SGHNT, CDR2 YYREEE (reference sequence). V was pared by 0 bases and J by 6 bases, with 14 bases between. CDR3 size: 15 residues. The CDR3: CASSLAPGMGDTQYF. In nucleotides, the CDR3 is TGTGCCAGCAGCTTGGCCCCAGGGATGGGGGATACGCAGTATTTT.

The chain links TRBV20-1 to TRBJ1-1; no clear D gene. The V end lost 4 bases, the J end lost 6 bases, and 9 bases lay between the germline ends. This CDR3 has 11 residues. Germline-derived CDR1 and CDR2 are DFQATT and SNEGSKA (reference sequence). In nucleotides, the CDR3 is TGCAGTGCTATCCGGATATCTGAAGCTTTCTTT. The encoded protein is CSAIRISEAFF.

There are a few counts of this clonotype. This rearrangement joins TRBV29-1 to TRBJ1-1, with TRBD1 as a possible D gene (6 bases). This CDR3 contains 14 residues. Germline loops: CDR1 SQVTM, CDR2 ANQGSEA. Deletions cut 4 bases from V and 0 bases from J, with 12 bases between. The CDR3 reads CSVGPGGVNTEAFF. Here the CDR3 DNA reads TGCAGCGTTGGGCCCGGGGGCGTGAACACTGAAGCTTTCTTT.

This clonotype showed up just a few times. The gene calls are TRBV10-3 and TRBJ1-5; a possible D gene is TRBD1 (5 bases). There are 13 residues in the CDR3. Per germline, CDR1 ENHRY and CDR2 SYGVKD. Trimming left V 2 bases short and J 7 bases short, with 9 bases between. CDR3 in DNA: TGTGCCATCAGTGAGAGCCAGGGCCAGCCCCAGCATTTT. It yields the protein CAISESQGQPQHF.

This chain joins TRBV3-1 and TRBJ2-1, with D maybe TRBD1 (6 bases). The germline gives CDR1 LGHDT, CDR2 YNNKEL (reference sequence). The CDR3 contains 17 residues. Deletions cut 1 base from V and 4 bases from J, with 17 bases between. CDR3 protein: CASSQGQGISGYNEQFF. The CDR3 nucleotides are TGTGCCAGCAGCCAAGGGCAGGGGATAAGTGGATACAATGAGCAGTTCTTC.

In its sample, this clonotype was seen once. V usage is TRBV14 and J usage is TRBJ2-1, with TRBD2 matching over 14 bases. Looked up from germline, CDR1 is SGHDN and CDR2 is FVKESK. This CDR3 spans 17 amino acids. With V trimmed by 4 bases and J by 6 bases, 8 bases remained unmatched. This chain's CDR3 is CASSLRLAGGRSNEQFF. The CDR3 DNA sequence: TGTGCCAGCAGCCTCAGACTAGCGGGGGGGCGAAGCAATGAGCAGTTCTTC.

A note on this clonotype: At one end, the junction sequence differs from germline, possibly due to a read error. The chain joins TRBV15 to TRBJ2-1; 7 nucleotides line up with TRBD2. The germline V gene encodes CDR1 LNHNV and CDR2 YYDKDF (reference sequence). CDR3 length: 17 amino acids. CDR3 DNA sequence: TGTGCCACCAGCAGAGAGAAGACTAGCAGGTCCTACAATGAGCAGTTCTTT. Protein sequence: CATSREKTSRSYNEQFF.

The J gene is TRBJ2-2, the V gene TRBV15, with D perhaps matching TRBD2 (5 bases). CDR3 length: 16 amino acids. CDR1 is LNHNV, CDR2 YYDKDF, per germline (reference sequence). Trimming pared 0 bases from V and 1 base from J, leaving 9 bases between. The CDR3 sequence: CATSREEEMNTGELFF. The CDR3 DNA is TGTGCCACCAGCAGAGAGGAGGAGATGAACACCGGGGAGCTGTTTTTT.

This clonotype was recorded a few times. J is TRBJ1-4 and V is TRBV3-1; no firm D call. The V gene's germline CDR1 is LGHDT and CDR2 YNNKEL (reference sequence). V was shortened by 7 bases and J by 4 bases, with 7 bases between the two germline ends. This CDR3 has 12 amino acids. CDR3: CASTNRNEKLFF. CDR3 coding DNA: TGTGCCAGCACGAACCGTAATGAAAAACTGTTTTTT.

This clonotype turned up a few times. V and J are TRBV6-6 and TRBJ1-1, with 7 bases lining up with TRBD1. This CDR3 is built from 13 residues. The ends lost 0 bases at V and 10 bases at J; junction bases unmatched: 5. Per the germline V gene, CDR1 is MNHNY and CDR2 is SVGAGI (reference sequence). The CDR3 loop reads CASSYSPGGVAFF. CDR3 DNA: TGTGCCAGCAGTTACTCGCCAGGGGGAGTAGCTTTCTTT.

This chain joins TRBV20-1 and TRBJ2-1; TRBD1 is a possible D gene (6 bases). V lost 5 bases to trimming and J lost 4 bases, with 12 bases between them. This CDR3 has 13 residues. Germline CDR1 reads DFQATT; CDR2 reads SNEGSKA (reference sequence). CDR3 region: CSAQQGSYNEQFF. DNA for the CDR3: TGCAGTGCTCAACAGGGTTCATACAATGAGCAGTTCTTC.

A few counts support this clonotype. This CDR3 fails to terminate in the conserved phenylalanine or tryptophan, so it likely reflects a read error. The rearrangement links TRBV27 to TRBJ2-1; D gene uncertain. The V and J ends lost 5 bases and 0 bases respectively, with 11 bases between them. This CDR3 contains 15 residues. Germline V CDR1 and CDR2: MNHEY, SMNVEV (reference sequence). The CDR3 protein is CASSSDLSSYNEQFL. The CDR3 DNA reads TGTGCCAGCAGTAGCGACTTGAGCTCCTACAATGAGCAGTTCTTG.

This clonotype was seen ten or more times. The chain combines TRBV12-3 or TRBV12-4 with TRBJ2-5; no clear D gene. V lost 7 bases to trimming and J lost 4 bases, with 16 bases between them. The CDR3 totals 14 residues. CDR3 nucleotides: TGTGCCAGCACCCAGGTGGCACAGCGAGAGACCCAGTACTTC. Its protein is CASTQVAQRETQYF.

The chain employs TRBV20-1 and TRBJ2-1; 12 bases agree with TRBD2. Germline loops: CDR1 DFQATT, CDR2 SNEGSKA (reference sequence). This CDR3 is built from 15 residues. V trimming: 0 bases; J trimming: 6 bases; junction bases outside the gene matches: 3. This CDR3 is CSARDLTSGSNEQFF. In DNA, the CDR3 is TGCAGTGCTAGAGATTTGACTAGCGGGAGCAATGAGCAGTTCTTC.

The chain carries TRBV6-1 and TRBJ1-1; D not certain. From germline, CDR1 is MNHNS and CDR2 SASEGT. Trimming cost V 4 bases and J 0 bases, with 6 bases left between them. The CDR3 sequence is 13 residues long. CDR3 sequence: CASSVRLNTEAFF. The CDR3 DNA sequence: TGTGCCAGCAGTGTCAGACTGAACACTGAAGCTTTCTTT.

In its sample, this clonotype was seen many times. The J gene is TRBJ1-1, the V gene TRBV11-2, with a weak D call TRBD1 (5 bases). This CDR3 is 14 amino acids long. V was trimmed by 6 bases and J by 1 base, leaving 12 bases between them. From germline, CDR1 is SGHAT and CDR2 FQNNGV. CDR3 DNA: TGTGCCAGCAGTGCCGGGACCGCGAACACTGAAGCTTTCTTT. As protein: CASSAGTANTEAFF.

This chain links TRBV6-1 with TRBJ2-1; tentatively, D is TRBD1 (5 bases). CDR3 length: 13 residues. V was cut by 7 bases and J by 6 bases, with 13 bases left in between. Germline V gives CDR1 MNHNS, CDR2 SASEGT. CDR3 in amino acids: CASTRPGANEQFF. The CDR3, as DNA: TGTGCCAGCACTCGGCCTGGGGCCAATGAGCAGTTCTTC.